A single sample is the source of the 19 T cell receptor beta chains below, sequenced in a study of blood T cell repertoires in COVID-19. The data were produced by immunoSEQ multiplex PCR, yet TCRdb's version contains in-frame clones alone and is incomplete. The sample consists of more than 85,000 clones, around 76% of them appearing once. The sequenced sample was peripheral blood. The origin of the receptors is a woman in her seventies with acute or convalescent COVID-19.

This clone was seen a handful of times. This chain links TRBV19 with TRBJ1-4; 10 positions agree with TRBD1. The V segment lost 5 bases and the J segment 2 bases; nucleotides outside the gene matches: 5. CDR3 length equals 16 residues. Germline CDR1 LNHDA, CDR2 SQIVND (reference sequence). CDR3 DNA sequence: TGTGCCAGTAGTCCTGACAGGGGGCTCACTAATGAAAAACTGTTTTTT. This sequence encodes CASSPDRGLTNEKLFF.

This chain uses TRBV5-1 with TRBJ2-5; no reliable D call. This CDR3 has 14 amino acids. Trimming took off 0 bases at V and 4 bases at J, with 10 bases between the two ends. CDR1 SGHRS and CDR2 YFSETQ come from the germline V gene. The CDR3 is CASSLVSTRETQYF. CDR3 sequence (DNA): TGCGCCAGCAGCTTGGTGTCCACAAGAGAGACCCAGTACTTC.

The chain carries TRBV15 and TRBJ1-4; possible D gene TRBD1, 5 bases. This CDR3 spans 14 amino acids. Trimming removed 7 bases at V and 4 bases at J, with 13 bases between. In germline, CDR1 is LNHNV, CDR2 YYDKDF (reference sequence). The CDR3 protein is CATNGGGDNEKLFF. The CDR3 DNA sequence: TGTGCCACCAACGGTGGGGGGGATAATGAAAAACTGTTTTTT. Full variable domain (rest looked up from reference TRBV15 and TRBJ1-4): DAMVIQNPRYQVTQFGKPVTLSCSQTLNHNVMYWYQQKSSQAPKLLFHYYDKDFNNEADTPDNFQSRRPNTSFCFLDIRSPGLGDTAMYLCATNGGGDNEKLFFGSGTQLSVL.

The gene calls are TRBV13 and TRBJ2-7; perhaps TRBD2 as D (6 bases). This CDR3 spans 14 amino acids. Germline CDR1 is PRHDT and CDR2 is FYEKMQ (reference sequence). The germline V and J ends were trimmed by 3 bases and 7 bases, with 16 bases remaining between them. The CDR3 nucleotides are TGTGCCAGCAGCTTTCCGGGAGCTACTCGGGAGCAGTACTTC. Translation: CASSFPGATREQYF.

This chain connects TRBV30 to TRBJ2-2; 9 bases fit TRBD2. After removal of 0 bases from V and 5 bases from J, the junction contained 10 bases not matched to a gene. Germline lookup yields CDR1 GTSNPN and CDR2 SVGIG (reference sequence). The CDR3 length is 17 residues. The CDR3 bases are TGTGCCTGGAGTGTACTAAGCGGGGGGCCGAGGACCGGGGAGCTGTTTTTT. Amino acid sequence: CAWSVLSGGPRTGELFF.

CDR3: CASSPSGRGAGTEAFF. The DNA for the CDR3 is TGTGCCAGCAGCCCAAGCGGTCGGGGGGCAGGGACTGAAGCTTTCTTT. The chain recombines TRBV3-1 (or the pseudogene TRBV3-2) with TRBJ1-1; tentative D call: TRBD1 (6 bases). The CDR3 is 16 residues long. Germline V gene data show CDR1 as LGHDT and CDR2 as YNNKEL (reference sequence). V dropped 4 bases and J dropped 5 bases, with 20 bases sitting between them.

This clone was seen a handful of times. This chain uses TRBV18 with TRBJ2-3; D is perhaps TRBD2 (5 bases). Germline V gene sequence: CDR1 KGHSH, CDR2 LQKENI. The CDR3 sequence is 14 residues long. V lost 5 bases and J 0 bases, leaving 9 bases between the germline ends. The CDR3, as DNA: TGTGCCAGCTCAACTCTAGCTAGCACAGATACGCAGTATTTT. Its protein is CASSTLASTDTQYF.

V is TRBV10-1 and J is TRBJ2-2; 9 bases map to TRBD1. The CDR3 has 16 amino acids. Per the germline V gene, CDR1 is WNHNN and CDR2 is SYGVQD (reference sequence). Unmatched junction bases numbered 10, after V lost 3 bases and J lost 8 bases. CDR3 region: CASSDWKDRGSGELFF. Here the CDR3 DNA reads TGCGCCAGCAGTGACTGGAAGGACAGGGGTTCTGGGGAGCTGTTTTTT.

The V gene is TRBV5-1, the J gene TRBJ1-1; 7 positions match TRBD1. Trimming removed 6 bases from V and 4 bases from J; junction bases left unmatched: 12. There are 15 residues in the CDR3. Germline V CDR1 and CDR2: SGHRS, YFSETQ. CDR3 bases: TGCGCCAGCAACCTTCGCCCACAGGGGATCACTGAAGCTTTCTTT. This gives the protein CASNLRPQGITEAFF.

The chain carries TRBV11-2 and TRBJ2-7, with 8 positions matching TRBD1. Losses at the gene ends were 7 bases for V and 5 bases for J; bases not matched to a gene: 10. CDR1 and CDR2 (germline): SGHAT, FQNNGV. CDR3 length: 14 residues. CDR3 in amino acids: CASNFRQGPHEQYF. In DNA form, the CDR3 reads TGTGCCAGCAACTTCCGACAGGGGCCCCACGAGCAGTACTTC.

The chain is built from TRBV5-5 and TRBJ1-2, with D possibly being TRBD1 (6 bases). With 2 bases removed from V and 0 bases from J, the gap between germline ends came to 8 bases. This CDR3 region has 14 residues. In germline, CDR1 is SGHKS, CDR2 YYEKEE (reference sequence). CDR3 sequence (DNA): TGTGCCAGCAGCTTACAGGGTGCTAACTATGGCTACACCTTC. Encoded protein: CASSLQGANYGYTF.

The chain has TRBV29-1 and TRBJ1-5; 9 nucleotides align to TRBD1. V lost 6 bases and J lost 1; bases outside the gene matches: 4. Per the germline V gene, CDR1 is SQVTM and CDR2 is ANQGSEA. This CDR3 spans 14 amino acids. CDR3 amino acids: CSVVGTGSNQPQHF. CDR3 DNA: TGCAGCGTCGTAGGGACAGGGAGCAATCAGCCCCAGCATTTT.

The rearrangement joins TRBV6-5 to TRBJ1-5; TRBD1 agrees at 7 bases. Per germline, CDR1 MNHEY and CDR2 SVGAGI. Trimming cost V 9 bases and J 4 bases; bases outside gene matches: 12. The CDR3 loop spans 15 amino acids. The CDR3: CASQENTGANQPQHF. The CDR3 DNA follows: TGTGCCAGTCAGGAAAACACAGGGGCTAATCAGCCCCAGCATTTT.

The V call is TRBV5-5, the J call TRBJ2-7; D is possibly TRBD1 (7 bases). V shed 3 bases and J shed 5 bases, with 18 bases lying between them. From germline, CDR1 is SGHKS and CDR2 YYEKEE (reference sequence). There are 15 residues in the CDR3. The CDR3 sequence is CASSSLEGAVDEQYF. The CDR3 DNA follows: TGTGCCAGCAGCTCATTGGAGGGGGCGGTGGACGAGCAGTACTTC.

V gene TRBV18 combines with J gene TRBJ1-6; 7 bases line up with TRBD1. Germline assignment: CDR1 KGHSH and CDR2 LQKENI. This CDR3 region has 15 residues. J gave up 9 bases and V 0 bases, and 5 bases lay outside the gene matches. CDR3 DNA: TGTGCCAGCTCACCACCAGCAGGGGGACGTTCACCCCTCCACTTT. This translates into CASSPPAGGRSPLHF.

The chain is built from TRBV28 and TRBJ2-2; 9 bases line up with TRBD1. CDR1 and CDR2 from the germline V gene are MDHEN and SYDVKM. V trimming: 5 bases; J trimming: 5 bases; junction bases outside the gene matches: 6. This CDR3 contains 15 residues. The chain's CDR3 is CASSKQGAWTGELFF. The DNA of the CDR3 is TGTGCCAGCAGTAAACAGGGGGCTTGGACCGGGGAGCTGTTTTTT. The whole variable domain, filled in from reference TRBV28 and TRBJ2-2, reads DVKVTQSSRYLVKRTGEKVFLECVQDMDHENMFWYRQDPGLGLRLIYFSYDVKMKEKGDIPEGYSVSREKKERFSLILESASTNQTSMYLCASSKQGAWTGELFFGEGSRLTVL.

This clone was recorded only once. This chain uses TRBV7-9 with TRBJ1-1; D is uncertain. The V gene's germline CDR1 is SEHNR and CDR2 FQNEAQ (reference sequence). Trimming removed 0 bases from V and 4 bases from J, with 12 bases in between. This CDR3 has 15 residues. As DNA, the CDR3 is TGTGCCAGCAGCTTAGCCCCCCAGTACAGCACTGAAGCTTTCTTT. Translated: CASSLAPQYSTEAFF.

This clone came up a few times. The V and J genes are TRBV7-2 and TRBJ2-5, with 7 bases fitting TRBD2. The V segment lost 5 bases and the J segment 1 base; nucleotides outside the gene matches: 7. This CDR3 region has 15 residues. Germline lookup yields CDR1 SGHTA and CDR2 FQGNSA. Here the CDR3 reads CASSLSAGLQETQYF. In nucleotides, the CDR3 is TGTGCCAGCAGCCTGTCAGCGGGACTCCAAGAGACCCAGTACTTC.

The chain links TRBV5-1 to TRBJ1-5; D is unresolved. V lost 4 bases to trimming and J lost 4 bases, with 9 bases between them. The germline V gene encodes CDR1 SGHRS and CDR2 YFSETQ. CDR3 length equals 13 residues. The CDR3 nucleotides read TGCGCCAGCAGCAGGGAGACTAATCAGCCCCAGCATTTT. Protein product: CASSRETNQPQHF. The full variable domain, completed using reference TRBV5-1 and TRBJ1-5, is KAGVTQTPRYLIKTRGQQVTLSCSPISGHRSVSWYQQTPGQGLQFLFEYFSETQRNKGNFPGRFSGRQFSNSRSEMNVSTLELGDSALYLCASSRETNQPQHFGDGTRLSIL.